What follows describes a single T cell receptor beta chain. As yet, its antigen is unknown. CD45RO+ cells joined CCR7-negative CD45RA+ TemRA cells to form CD8 memory. The data were obtained in a study of shared clonotypes between healthy human individuals. Findings and limits, study-wide: Sorted-subset samples were not fully sequenced, rarefaction indicated. Between a handful of donors, naive CD4 clonotypes were shared at a level of about 5%.

The assay was run at deep level. Data came from immunoSEQ multiplex PCR; TCRdb stores just in-frame clones and leaves some out. The sample shows some 700,000 clones, around 90% of them seen only once. V shed 5 bases and J 1 base; nucleotides not matched to a gene: 4. This CDR3 comprises 15 residues. CDR1 is MNHEY, CDR2 SMNVEV, per germline (reference sequence). Sequenced: memory CD8+ T cells from PBMCs. The subset is: CD45RO+ cells pooled with CCR7-negative TemRA cells. The rearrangement joins TRBV27 to TRBJ1-1; 10 bases map to TRBD1. The origin of this receptor is a young man in good health. Some clones in this sample may be carry-over from other donors' samples. The CDR3, as DNA: TGTGCCAGCAGTGCCGGGACAGGGGCGAACACTGAAGCTTTCTTT. This translates into CASSAGTGANTEAFF.